This TCR beta chain was recovered during a study of ipilimumab plus nivolumab after autologous stem cell transplantation. On the study more broadly: A median of about eight nivolumab and roughly 5 ipilimumab doses were given. Broader study findings: TCR repertoire, Treg phenotype and gut microbiota reportedly support more study of this approach.

Ipilimumab, 1 mg/kg, started 14 to 28 days after autologous transplant. Patients got 3 mg/kg IV nivolumab weeks 1, 4, 7, 10, then biweekly through week 26. The CDR3 has 13 amino acids. V was shortened by 11 bases and J by 0 bases, with 10 bases between the two germline ends. CDR1 MDHEN and CDR2 SYDVKM come from the germline V gene. Clones were read by immunoSEQ multiplex PCR, and TCRdb kept only the in-frame ones, dropping some. This table has 8,000 to 11,000 clones, just under 80% appearing once. About this clone itself: The antigen is not known.

This TCR was sampled from a male donor with diffuse large B-cell lymphoma. The sample in question was PBMCs, obtained in a trial of ipilimumab plus nivolumab as post-transplant consolidation. V gene TRBV28 combines with J gene TRBJ2-2; D ambiguous. CDR3 residues: CASMQTNTGELFF. The CDR3 DNA follows: TGTGCCTCAATGCAAACGAACACCGGGGAGCTGTTTTTT.